These 13 T cell receptor beta chains originate from one sample sequenced in a study of T-cell memory formation after mild COVID-19. In TCRdb, the 5' RACE reads were re-called with MiXCR into one record per CDR3 protein. The sample shows 150,000 to 200,000 distinct CDR3 sequences, approximately 10% of them seen only once. The specimen was PBMCs or a T cell subset sorted from them (not recorded which). These receptors were taken from a man between 18 and 29 years old who had mild COVID-19 (a few samples of this study predate the infection). Cell type and time point are not known.

This clonotype was seen repeatedly, ten times or more. The CDR3 nucleotides are TGCAGTGCTAGGGCGGTTTTCGGCCATGAGCAGTTCTTC. Encoded protein: CSARAVFGHEQFF. The chain recombines TRBV20-1 with TRBJ2-1; D is uncertain. The germline CDR1 and CDR2 sequences are DFQATT and SNEGSKA (reference sequence). This CDR3 is built from 13 residues. V lost 3 bases and J 8 bases, leaving 14 bases between the germline ends.

This clonotype was seen more than once but under ten times. The CDR3 reads CASSIQTGTGDLNEQFF. DNA of the CDR3: TGTGCCAGCAGCATACAAACCGGGACAGGAGATCTCAATGAGCAGTTCTTC. The chain has TRBV9 and TRBJ2-1, with 8 bases fitting TRBD1. The CDR3 spans 17 residues. The junction had 15 bases not matched to a gene; V was cut back by 4 bases and J by 6 bases. The germline gives CDR1 SGDLS, CDR2 YYNGEE.

The rearrangement links TRBV19 to TRBJ2-5; tentatively, D is TRBD1 (5 bases). V lost 3 bases and J lost 1, with 12 bases in between. Germline lookup yields CDR1 LNHDA and CDR2 SQIVND (reference sequence). The length of the CDR3 is 15 residues. The CDR3 nucleotides are TGTGCCAGTAGTATTGCGGCAGGGTCCCAAGAGACCCAGTACTTC. Translation: CASSIAAGSQETQYF.

There are a few counts of this clonotype. This chain uses TRBV29-1 with TRBJ2-4; a weak D match, TRBD1 (5 bases). The CDR3 has 11 residues. CDR1 is SQVTM, CDR2 ANQGSEA, per germline. Trimming cost V 2 bases and J 10 bases, with 9 bases left between them. Here the CDR3 reads CSVEWQGIQYF. The CDR3, as DNA: TGCAGCGTTGAATGGCAGGGAATTCAGTACTTC.

In its sample, this clonotype was seen a few times. This chain uses TRBV5-1 with TRBJ2-3; the match to TRBD1 covers 9 bases. J was trimmed by 0 bases and V by 0 bases; bases with no gene match: 2. Germline CDR1 is SGHRS and CDR2 is YFSETQ. CDR3 length: 16 residues. CDR3 in DNA: TGCGCCAGCAGCTTGGGGACAGGGGCAAGCACAGATACGCAGTATTTT. It translates to CASSLGTGASTDTQYF.

This clonotype was detected a few times. This sequence joins TRBV6-6 and TRBJ1-2; D is possibly TRBD1 (6 bases). V lost 7 bases and J 1 base, leaving 22 bases between the germline ends. The CDR3 has 17 amino acids. Germline values: CDR1 MNHNY, CDR2 SVGAGI (reference sequence). For the CDR3, the DNA is TGTGCCAGCACCCACCGGCAGGGGACGATGCTTAACTATGGCTACACCTTC. Translating gives CASTHRQGTMLNYGYTF.

This clonotype was detected only a few times. The chain couples TRBV18 to TRBJ2-1; D is perhaps TRBD2 (5 bases). CDR3 length equals 13 residues. Germline V gene sequence: CDR1 KGHSH, CDR2 LQKENI. V was shortened by 4 bases and J by 10 bases, with 14 bases between the two germline ends. CDR3 sequence reads: CASSRADSREQFF. Here the CDR3 DNA reads TGTGCCAGCTCACGGGCGGACTCAAGGGAGCAGTTCTTC.

The chain recombines TRBV27 with TRBJ2-5; 11 bases match TRBD2. The V gene's germline CDR1 is MNHEY and CDR2 SMNVEV (reference sequence). There are 15 residues in the CDR3. The junction had 5 bases not matched to a gene; V was cut back by 3 bases and J by 5 bases. CDR3 coding DNA: TGTGCCAGCAGTTTTACTAGCGGGGGAGTTGAGACCCAGTACTTC. This sequence encodes CASSFTSGGVETQYF.

The V call is TRBV2, the J call TRBJ2-7, with 7 nucleotides matching TRBD2. The CDR3 is made up of 14 amino acids. The J segment lost 3 bases and the V segment lost 4 bases, leaving 6 bases of the junction unmatched. Germline V gene lookup returns CDR1 SNHLY and CDR2 FYNNEI. CDR3 region: CASSGGLADYEQYV. The CDR3 region has the DNA TGTGCCAGCAGTGGAGGGCTAGCGGACTACGAGCAGTACGTC.

This chain uses TRBV9 with TRBJ1-1; 7 bases agree with TRBD1. This CDR3 region has 16 residues. Germline lookup yields CDR1 SGDLS and CDR2 YYNGEE. V gave up 3 bases and J gave up 7 bases; unmatched junction bases: 15. The CDR3 spells CASSADLRTGVGEAFF. The CDR3 DNA sequence: TGTGCCAGCAGCGCCGACCTTAGAACAGGGGTCGGTGAAGCTTTCTTT.

The chain has TRBV7-2 and TRBJ2-4, with D perhaps matching TRBD1 (6 bases). The V gene's germline CDR1 is SGHTA and CDR2 FQGNSA. This CDR3 is built from 12 residues. V was clipped by 0 bases and J by 15 bases, with 12 bases between them. The CDR3 loop is CASSLAGQKRYF. The DNA for the CDR3 is TGTGCCAGCAGCTTAGCCGGACAGAAGAGGTACTTC.

The chain carries TRBV5-1 and TRBJ1-4; D is perhaps TRBD1 (5 bases). The ends were cut back, 0 bases at V and 8 bases at J, with 26 bases in the middle. The germline V gene encodes CDR1 SGHRS and CDR2 YFSETQ. CDR3 length: 19 residues. CDR3: CASSLEGSGRALKLEKLFF. CDR3 nucleotide sequence: TGCGCCAGCAGCTTGGAAGGGTCGGGCAGGGCATTAAAGTTGGAAAAACTGTTTTTT.

V usage is TRBV18 and J usage is TRBJ2-5; D is unclear. V was trimmed by 4 bases and J by 4 bases, leaving 7 bases between them. Looked up from germline, CDR1 is KGHSH and CDR2 is LQKENI. This CDR3 spans 12 amino acids. The CDR3 coding sequence is TGTGCCAGCTCACACCCCCTAGAGACCCAGTACTTC. Protein sequence: CASSHPLETQYF. Based on the CDR3 plus reference TRBV18 and TRBJ2-5, the full variable domain is NAGVMQNPRHLVRRRGQEARLRCSPMKGHSHVYWYRQLPEEGLKFMVYLQKENIIDESGMPKERFSAEFPKEGPSILRIQQVVRGDSAAYFCASSHPLETQYFGPGTRLLVL.